This T cell receptor beta chain was obtained from a study of early T cells in non-severe SARS-CoV-2 infection. Study in general: Sequencing of unsorted whole blood was done on bulk RNA, leaving chains unpaired. Study results and caveats: Missing private and CD4 specificities, VDJdb matching favored anti-spike CD8 responses.

Turning to this clonotype: Its specificity is unknown.

CDR1 SNHLY and CDR2 FYNNEI come from the germline V gene. Unmatched junction bases numbered 3, after V lost 8 bases and J lost 6 bases. The CDR3 runs 12 residues. Each single cDNA molecule received a unique molecular identifier. TCRdb recomputed calls from the 5' RACE reads with MiXCR, one row per CDR3 protein. The sample lists about 80,000 distinct CDR3 sequences; 12% were seen once. This clonotype was obtained from an adult who was a healthcare worker with PCR-confirmed SARS-CoV-2 infection or an uninfected control (not recorded which). Material for sequencing was whole blood. V is TRBV2 and J is TRBJ2-3; 9 bases are a match to TRBD1. The CDR3 nucleotides read TGTGCCAGCGGAGGGACAGGGGATACGCAGTATTTT. This translates into CASGGTGDTQYF.